Following are 26 T cell receptor beta chains from one sample sequenced in a study of blood T cell repertoires in COVID-19. The table came from immunoSEQ multiplex PCR; TCRdb's copy has only in-frame clones and leaves some out. This sample has 170,000 or so clones, with more than 75% found just once. The sequenced sample consisted of PBMCs or T cells enriched from blood (not recorded which). The receptors stem from a woman aged 50 to 60 who had recovered from COVID-19.

The chain employs TRBV5-1 and TRBJ2-7; 10 positions agree with TRBD2. Per germline, CDR1 SGHRS and CDR2 YFSETQ. The CDR3 loop spans 14 amino acids. V shed 1 base and J 2 bases; nucleotides not matched to a gene: 0. The chain's CDR3 is CASSLTSGTYEQYF. In DNA, the CDR3 is TGCGCCAGCAGCTTGACTAGCGGGACCTACGAGCAGTACTTC.

This clone was seen just once. The J gene is TRBJ2-3, the V gene TRBV7-3; tentative D call: TRBD1 (5 bases). CDR1 is SGHTA, CDR2 FQGTGA, per germline. The V gene lost 5 bases and the J gene lost 2 bases, with 17 bases spanning the gap. This CDR3 has 16 amino acids. The CDR3, as DNA: TGTGCCAGCAGCCCGCGAGATTGGGGCCCCACAGATACGCAGTATTTT. Translating it yields CASSPRDWGPTDTQYF.

The rearrangement uses TRBV12-3 or TRBV12-4 and TRBJ2-7; D is possibly TRBD1 (6 bases). The CDR3 runs 13 residues. Deletions cut 1 base from V and 3 bases from J, with 7 bases between. The CDR3 coding sequence is TGTGCCAGCAGTTTAGGACAGGACTACGAGCAGTACTTC. Translating gives CASSLGQDYEQYF.

The gene calls are TRBV18 and TRBJ1-3; D is perhaps TRBD1 (6 bases). The length of the CDR3 is 14 residues. V was shortened by 3 bases and J by 3 bases, with 9 bases between the two germline ends. Germline V CDR1 and CDR2: KGHSH, LQKENI. The CDR3 here is CASSPGTLGNTIYF. CDR3 sequence (DNA): TGTGCCAGCTCACCGGGGACACTTGGAAACACCATATATTTT.

The chain links TRBV29-1 to TRBJ2-5, with D maybe TRBD1 (5 bases). Trimming left V 4 bases short and J 4 bases short, with 16 bases between. CDR3 length equals 14 residues. CDR1 is SQVTM, CDR2 ANQGSEA, per germline. The CDR3 loop is CSVAVGASRETQYF. In DNA form, the CDR3 reads TGCAGCGTTGCTGTTGGGGCAAGTAGAGAGACCCAGTACTTC.

CDR3 nucleotide sequence: TGTGCCAGCAGCTTAGCTCAGAGACAGGGTGCTTATGGCTACACCTTC. Translation: CASSLAQRQGAYGYTF. The chain couples TRBV7-8 to TRBJ1-2; the match to TRBD1 covers 7 bases. V lost 0 bases, J lost 5 bases, and 9 bases stayed unmatched. In germline, CDR1 is SGHVS, CDR2 FQNEAQ. The CDR3 contains 16 residues.

The rearrangement uses TRBV28 and TRBJ2-3, with a possible D match to TRBD2 (6 bases). Germline V CDR1 and CDR2: MDHEN, SYDVKM. Trimming took off 1 base at V and 3 bases at J, with 11 bases between the two ends. The CDR3 extends over 15 amino acids. The CDR3 reads CASSLSGALTDTQYF. The CDR3 nucleotides read TGTGCCAGCAGTTTATCGGGAGCCCTGACAGATACGCAGTATTTT.

This clone was detected once. The genes are TRBV4-2 and TRBJ2-3; the D is unclear. Germline-derived CDR1 and CDR2 are LGHNA and YNFKEQ. The CDR3 has 14 residues. Between the trimmed V and J ends, which lost 1 base and 0 bases, there was a span of 5 bases. The CDR3 loop is CASSQALSTDTQYF. The CDR3 nucleotides are TGTGCCAGCAGCCAAGCCTTGAGCACAGATACGCAGTATTTT.

Only a few counts were recorded for this clone. The junction and the germline gene differ at one end; a read error may be behind it. The V gene is TRBV6-2 or TRBV6-3, the J gene TRBJ2-5; D is unresolved. Germline CDR1 reads MNHEY; CDR2 reads SVGEGT. The CDR3 has 13 amino acids. CDR3 in amino acids: CATSSFYPGTQYF. The CDR3 nucleotides read TGTGCCACCAGTTCGTTCTACCCGGGGACCCAGTACTTC.

The J gene is TRBJ1-1, the V gene TRBV3-1 (or the pseudogene TRBV3-2); TRBD1 agrees at 7 bases. This CDR3 is built from 14 residues. The J segment lost 11 bases and the V segment lost 3 bases, leaving 12 bases of the junction unmatched. The germline CDR1 and CDR2 sequences are LGHDT and YNNKEL (reference sequence). The CDR3 DNA reads TGTGCCAGCAGCCATGGGGCCAGACAGGGATTCGCTTTCTTT. This encodes CASSHGARQGFAFF.

The chain couples TRBV19 to TRBJ2-1; D gene uncertain. V lost 6 bases and J lost 0, with 12 bases in between. This CDR3 is 15 amino acids long. Looked up from germline, CDR1 is LNHDA and CDR2 is SQIVND (reference sequence). CDR3 in amino acids: CASRDGPSSYNEQFF. In DNA form, the CDR3 reads TGTGCCAGTAGAGATGGCCCTAGCTCCTACAATGAGCAGTTCTTC. The complete variable domain, with remaining parts taken from reference TRBV19 and TRBJ2-1, reads DGGITQSPKYLFRKEGQNVTLSCEQNLNHDAMYWYRQDPGQGLRLIYYSQIVNDFQKGDIAEGYSVSREKKESFPLTVTSAQKNPTAFYLCASRDGPSSYNEQFFGPGTRLTVL.

The chain carries TRBV27 and TRBJ1-5, with 11 positions matching TRBD1. This CDR3 has 16 residues. After removal of 9 bases from V and 2 bases from J, the junction contained 9 bases not matched to a gene. CDR1 and CDR2 from the germline V gene are MNHEY and SMNVEV (reference sequence). The CDR3 bases are TGTGCCAGACCTCGGACAGGGGGCTTAGGCAATCAGCCCCAGCATTTT. It is translated as CARPRTGGLGNQPQHF.

As DNA, the CDR3 is TGTGCCAGCAGTTCGTCCCTCCAGGGCGAGCAGTACTTC. It codes for CASSSSLQGEQYF. J is TRBJ2-7 and V is TRBV28, with D possibly TRBD1 on 5 matching bases. V was shortened by 4 bases and J by 6 bases, with 13 bases between the two germline ends. CDR1 and CDR2 (germline): MDHEN, SYDVKM. The CDR3 loop spans 13 amino acids.

The V and J genes are TRBV7-2 and TRBJ2-7, with TRBD2 matching 8 bases. Germline loops: CDR1 SGHTA, CDR2 FQGNSA. The CDR3 is 14 residues long. Trimming at V came to 2 bases and at J to 6 bases, leaving 6 bases not matched to a gene. As DNA, the CDR3 is TGTGCCAGCAGCTTATTGGCGGGAGGCTCCGAGCAGTACTTC. The encoded protein is CASSLLAGGSEQYF.

The chain is built from TRBV15 and TRBJ2-7, with D maybe TRBD2 (5 bases). The CDR3 length is 13 residues. Germline values: CDR1 LNHNV, CDR2 YYDKDF (reference sequence). V gave up 8 bases and J gave up 0 bases, with 11 bases separating them. CDR3 coding DNA: TGTGCCACCGGACTTTCTAGCTCCTACGAGCAGTACTTC. Its protein is CATGLSSSYEQYF. The full variable domain, completed using reference TRBV15 and TRBJ2-7, is DAMVIQNPRYQVTQFGKPVTLSCSQTLNHNVMYWYQQKSSQAPKLLFHYYDKDFNNEADTPDNFQSRRPNTSFCFLDIRSPGLGDTAMYLCATGLSSSYEQYFGPGTRLTVT.

The chain employs TRBV5-6 and TRBJ2-7; maybe TRBD1 (6 bases). The CDR3 is 13 residues long. Germline CDR1 reads SGHDT; CDR2 reads YYEEEE. Trimming took off 4 bases at V and 2 bases at J, with 10 bases between the two ends. The chain's CDR3 is CASSLRGTYEQYF. In DNA form, the CDR3 reads TGTGCCAGCAGCCTCAGGGGTACCTACGAGCAGTACTTC.

The chain has TRBV7-2 and TRBJ1-4; 8 nucleotides agree with TRBD1. Germline CDR1 and CDR2: SGHTA and FQGNSA. V lost 5 bases and J lost 10; bases outside the gene matches: 6. The CDR3 contains 13 residues. The CDR3 region is CASSPDRVGKLFF. Written as DNA, the CDR3 is TGTGCCAGCAGCCCGGACAGGGTTGGAAAACTGTTTTTT.

A few counts support this clone. The chain is built from TRBV7-9 and TRBJ2-7; 7 nucleotides line up with TRBD2. This CDR3 has 12 residues. Unmatched junction bases numbered 1, after V lost 5 bases and J lost 3 bases. Germline V gene lookup returns CDR1 SEHNR and CDR2 FQNEAQ (reference sequence). CDR3 in amino acids: CASSGGGYEQYF. The CDR3 nucleotides are TGTGCCAGCAGCGGCGGGGGCTACGAGCAGTACTTC.

The J gene is TRBJ2-2, the V gene TRBV21-1; TRBD1, the D gene given by the table, was not confirmed from the DNA. TRBV21-1 represents a pseudogene. The length of the CDR3 is 16 residues. CDR3 sequence (DNA): TGTGCCAGCAACCGGGACAGGGGGCGTTACACCGGGGAGCTGTTTTTT. Its translation: CASNRDRGRYTGELFF.

The V and J genes are TRBV5-1 and TRBJ2-3, with TRBD2 matching 9 bases. The ends lost 5 bases at V and 0 bases at J; junction bases unmatched: 7. The CDR3 contains 16 residues. CDR1 and CDR2 (germline): SGHRS, YFSETQ. CDR3 in amino acids: CASSHPSGDSTDTQYF. Written as DNA, the CDR3 is TGCGCCAGCAGTCACCCTAGCGGGGATAGCACAGATACGCAGTATTTT.

This sequence joins TRBV15 and TRBJ2-5, with D possibly TRBD2 on 6 matching bases. The V end was cut by 0 bases, the J end by 5 bases, with 13 bases between. CDR1 and CDR2 (germline): LNHNV, YYDKDF (reference sequence). The CDR3 length is 15 residues. The DNA for the CDR3 is TGTGCCACCAGCAGAGATGGAGGGAGCGGGGAGACCCAGTACTTC. Translated, it gives CATSRDGGSGETQYF.

The J gene is TRBJ2-7, the V gene TRBV5-4; weak D call: TRBD2 (6 bases). Germline values: CDR1 SGHNT, CDR2 YYREEE (reference sequence). This CDR3 comprises 16 residues. The ends were cut back, 0 bases at V and 3 bases at J, with 16 bases in the middle. DNA of the CDR3: TGTGCCAGCAGCTTGGGTGGCGGGACCCCTCTCTACGAGCAGTACTTC. Translated, it gives CASSLGGGTPLYEQYF. Together with reference TRBV5-4 and TRBJ2-7, the CDR3 gives the full variable domain: ETGVTQSPTHLIKTRGQQVTLRCSSQSGHNTVSWYQQALGQGPQFIFQYYREEENGRGNFPPRFSGLQFPNYSSELNVNALELDDSALYLCASSLGGGTPLYEQYFGPGTRLTVT.

The V call is TRBV19, the J call TRBJ2-1; 12 bases agree with TRBD1. V gave up 2 bases and J gave up 6 bases; unmatched junction bases: 14. The CDR3 has 19 residues. CDR1 and CDR2 (germline): LNHDA, SQIVND (reference sequence). Here the CDR3 DNA reads TGTGCCAGTAGTATATACGGGTTGGGACAGGGGGCGTTGGGCAATGAGCAGTTCTTC. This sequence encodes CASSIYGLGQGALGNEQFF.

The J gene is TRBJ1-4, the V gene TRBV3-1 (or the pseudogene TRBV3-2); D not resolved. V was shortened by 3 bases and J by 7 bases, with 18 bases between the two germline ends. The CDR3 totals 16 residues. Germline CDR1 reads LGHDT; CDR2 reads YNNKEL (reference sequence). CDR3 loop: CASSHLDPSTGEKLFF. For the CDR3, the DNA is TGTGCCAGCAGCCATCTCGACCCATCCACGGGTGAAAAACTGTTTTTT.

CDR3 coding DNA: TGCAGTGCCACTACCTACGAGGAGCAGTTCTTC. It codes for CSATTYEEQFF. This rearrangement joins TRBV20-1 to TRBJ2-1, with D uncertain. Trimming pared 6 bases from V and 10 bases from J, leaving 13 bases between. Germline CDR1 reads DFQATT; CDR2 reads SNEGSKA (reference sequence). The CDR3 runs 11 residues.

This chain links TRBV28 with TRBJ2-3, with 11 nucleotides matching TRBD2. The CDR3 spans 18 residues. Trimming at V came to 6 bases and at J to 2 bases, leaving 13 bases not matched to a gene. Germline V gene sequence: CDR1 MDHEN, CDR2 SYDVKM. For the CDR3, the DNA is TGTGCCAGCAGCTCCCTCCCTAGGACTAGCGGGTTCACAGATACGCAGTATTTT. Translation: CASSSLPRTSGFTDTQYF.